This is a list of T cell receptor beta chains from one sample in a study of blood T cell repertoires in COVID-19. Only in-frame clones appear in the TCRdb table, and some are missing; sequencing was by immunoSEQ multiplex PCR. The sample consists of approximately 90,000 clones, approximately 90% of them appearing once. The sample taken for sequencing was peripheral blood. These receptors were collected from a man between 60 and 75 years old with acute or convalescent COVID-19. Each CDR3 is given with its conserved first and last residue. The D gene is left open where the match is weak. Not all rows give a size; the values are once, few, many and, for expanded clones, a class.

>-|TRBJ1-4|TRBV29-1|-
CSGSRGSDEKLFF
TGCAGCGGATCCAGGGGCTCGGATGAAAAACTGTTTTTT
>-|TRBJ1-2|TRBV28|few
CASSLGGYGYTF
TGTGCCAGCAGTTTAGGGGGGTATGGCTACACCTTC
>-|TRBJ2-3|TRBV4-2|-
CASSPQPSGTDTQYF
TGTGCCAGCAGCCCACAGCCTAGCGGCACAGATACGCAGTATTTT
>TRBD1|TRBJ2-6|TRBV27|-
CASSLQGTAYSGANVLTF
TGTGCCAGCAGCCTCCAGGGGACAGCTTACTCTGGGGCCAACGTCCTGACTTTC
>-|TRBJ1-1|TRBV6-1|-
CASSEGRDTEAFF
TGTGCCAGCAGCGAAGGGCGGGACACTGAAGCTTTCTTT
>TRBD2|TRBJ2-4|TRBV3-1/TRBV3-2|once
CASSRLAGGSSAKNIQYF
TGTGCCAGCAGCCGACTAGCGGGGGGGAGCTCGGCCAAAAACATTCAGTACTTC
>-|TRBJ1-2|TRBV3-1/TRBV3-2|-
CASSQGYSPNYGYTF
TGTGCCAGCAGCCAAGGGTACAGTCCTAACTATGGCTACACCTTC
>TRBD2|TRBJ2-7|TRBV5-4|-
CASSSGLAGFAEQYF
TGTGCCAGCAGTTCAGGACTAGCGGGGTTTGCCGAGCAGTACTTC
>-|TRBJ1-2|TRBV5-6|once
CASSSFAGPLNYGYTF
TGTGCCAGCAGCTCTTTTGCGGGACCCCTTAACTATGGCTACACCTTC
>-|TRBJ1-6|TRBV15|once
CATSRVSSYNSPLHF
TGTGCCACCAGCAGAGTCAGCTCCTATAATTCACCCCTCCACTTT
>TRBD1|TRBJ2-1|TRBV5-1|-
CASSSTGVVGNEQFF
TGCGCCAGCAGCTCAACAGGGGTGGTTGGCAATGAGCAGTTCTTC
>TRBD1|TRBJ1-1|TRBV27|-
CASSPLDRTHTEAFF
TGTGCCAGCAGCCCCCTGGACAGGACCCACACTGAAGCTTTCTTT
>TRBD1|TRBJ2-3|TRBV7-6|-
CASSLRTGLDTQYF
TGTGCCAGCAGCTTACGGACAGGGTTGGATACGCAGTATTTT
>-|TRBJ1-2|TRBV5-4|-
CASSSDGRSNYGYTF
TGTGCCAGCAGCTCAGACGGGAGGTCTAACTATGGCTACACCTTC
>TRBD1|TRBJ2-2|TRBV30|-
CAWSGTGRFTGELFF
TGTGCCTGGAGTGGGACAGGGCGTTTCACCGGGGAGCTGTTTTTT
>-|TRBJ1-1|TRBV12-3/TRBV12-4|-
CASSPAGDTEAFF
TGTGCCAGCAGCCCGGCCGGGGACACTGAAGCTTTCTTT
>TRBD1|TRBJ1-5|TRBV7-7|-
CASSPDRDQPQHF
TGTGCCAGCAGCCCGGACAGGGACCAGCCCCAGCATTTT
>TRBD2|TRBJ2-7|TRBV3-1/TRBV3-2|few
CASSQVWREVEQYF
TGTGCCAGCAGCCAAGTTTGGCGGGAGGTGGAGCAGTACTTC
>-|TRBJ2-5|TRBV7-9|-
CASSPPGGETQYF
TGTGCCAGCAGCCCCCCGGGGGGCGAGACCCAGTACTTC
>TRBD1|TRBJ2-3|TRBV4-1|-
CASSQEHQGVLRTDTQYF
TGCGCCAGCAGCCAAGAACATCAGGGGGTATTACGGACAGATACGCAGTATTTT
>-|TRBJ1-2|TRBV6-5|-
CASSYQGGRGYGYTF
TGTGCCAGCAGTTACCAAGGAGGGAGGGGATATGGCTACACCTTC
>-|TRBJ2-3|TRBV7-8|-
CASSLAGPAGTDTQYF
TGTGCCAGCAGCTTAGCGGGACCCGCGGGGACAGATACGCAGTATTTT
>TRBD1|TRBJ1-5|TRBV4-2|few
CASSRQGAGQPQHF
TGTGCCAGCAGCCGACAGGGGGCAGGGCAGCCCCAGCATTTT
>-|TRBJ2-3|TRBV29-1|-
CSVARTTSDTQYF
TGCAGCGTCGCCAGGACTACCTCAGATACGCAGTATTTT
>-|TRBJ2-7|TRBV15|-
CATSREGLSYEQYF
TGTGCCACCAGCAGAGAGGGCCTAAGCTACGAGCAGTACTTC
>-|TRBJ2-3|TRBV7-8|-
CASSLGRRWTNTQYF
TGTGCCAGCAGCTTAGGTCGGAGGTGGACGAATACGCAGTATTTT
>TRBD1|TRBJ1-4|TRBV2|-
CASSEAGQGAGEKLFF
TGTGCCAGCAGTGAAGCTGGACAGGGGGCAGGGGAAAAACTGTTTTTT
>-|TRBJ2-1|TRBV19|-
CASSILAARSYNEQFF
TGTGCCAGTAGTATTTTGGCGGCGCGCTCCTACAATGAGCAGTTCTTC
>TRBD1|TRBJ1-2|TRBV7-2|-
CASSEGQGYGYTF
TGTGCCAGCAGCGAGGGACAGGGATATGGCTACACCTTC
>TRBD2|TRBJ2-5|TRBV7-9|-
CASGTSGETQYF
TGTGCCAGCGGGACTAGCGGAGAGACCCAGTACTTC
>-|TRBJ2-3|TRBV7-9|-
CASSVVRTDTQYF
TGTGCCAGCAGCGTGGTCCGGACAGATACGCAGTATTTT
>TRBD1|TRBJ1-2|TRBV18|-
CASSPYGQDYGYTF
TGTGCCAGCTCACCTTACGGACAGGACTATGGCTACACCTTC
>-|TRBJ1-5|TRBV30|-
CAFATGPNQPQHF
TGTGCCTTTGCGACAGGCCCCAATCAGCCCCAGCATTTT
>-|TRBJ1-1|TRBV10-3|-
CAISEYRQEEAFF
TGTGCCATCAGTGAGTACCGACAGGAAGAAGCTTTCTTT
>TRBD1|TRBJ1-4|TRBV3-1/TRBV3-2|-
CASSLKTGVTNEKLFF
TGTGCCAGCAGCCTCAAAACAGGGGTAACTAATGAAAAACTGTTTTTT
>-|TRBJ1-6|TRBV25-1|-
CASSEWQRRNSPLHF
TGTGCCAGCAGTGAGTGGCAACGGAGGAATTCACCCCTCCACTTT
>-|TRBJ2-5|TRBV19|-
CASSREAWETQYF
TGTGCCAGTAGCAGGGAGGCCTGGGAGACCCAGTACTTC
>-|TRBJ1-1|TRBV18|once
CASSPRESEAFF
TGTGCCAGCTCACCAAGAGAATCTGAAGCTTTCTTT
>-|TRBJ2-3|TRBV19|-
CASSPNRYGVSTDTQYF
TGTGCCAGTAGCCCAAACCGGTACGGTGTTAGCACAGATACGCAGTATTTT
>TRBD1|TRBJ1-1|TRBV5-1|-
CASSYQGARNTEAFF
TGCGCCAGCAGCTACCAGGGGGCGCGAAACACTGAAGCTTTCTTT
>TRBD1|TRBJ2-2|TRBV7-9|-
CASSSSGGAVVRGAVF
TGTGCCAGCAGCTCCTCAGGGGGCGCGGTTGTCCGGGGAGCTGTTTTT
>-|TRBJ2-1|TRBV9|-
CASSLDAGLNEQFF
TGTGCCAGCAGCCTGGACGCGGGACTTAATGAGCAGTTCTTC
>TRBD1|TRBJ2-4|TRBV18|once
CASSPADRGFIQYF
TGTGCCAGCTCACCCGCGGACAGGGGTTTCATTCAGTACTTC
>-|TRBJ1-1|TRBV12-3/TRBV12-4|once
CASIPGEGCAFF
TGTGCCAGCATCCCGGGGGAAGGCTGTGCTTTCTTT
>TRBD1|TRBJ2-7|TRBV5-1|-
CASSLGTASYEQYF
TGCGCCAGCAGCTTAGGGACAGCCAGTTACGAGCAGTACTTC
>-|TRBJ1-4|TRBV5-1|-
CASSLRERDGEKLFF
TGCGCCAGCAGCTTGAGGGAGAGGGATGGAGAAAAACTGTTTTTT
>TRBD1|TRBJ1-2|TRBV27|-
CASSKDRGTYGYTF
TGTGCCAGCAGCAAGGACAGGGGAACCTATGGCTACACCTTC
>TRBD1|TRBJ1-2|TRBV2|few
CASSVQGQGAKGYTF
TGTGCCAGCAGTGTGCAGGGGCAGGGGGCGAAAGGCTACACCTTC
>TRBD1|TRBJ1-4|TRBV5-1|-
CASSSPDRGLTTNEKLFF
TGCGCCAGCAGCTCTCCGGACAGGGGGCTGACAACTAATGAAAAACTGTTTTTT
>-|TRBJ2-5|TRBV2|-
CASSEAATAGQETQYF
TGTGCCAGCAGTGAAGCAGCCACGGCGGGTCAAGAGACCCAGTACTTC
>TRBD1|TRBJ2-5|TRBV5-1|-
CASSRTGEETQYF
TGCGCCAGCAGCCGTACAGGGGAAGAGACCCAGTACTTC
>TRBD1|TRBJ1-5|TRBV6-5|-
CASRVQGDQPQHF
TGTGCCAGCAGGGTACAGGGGGACCAGCCCCAGCATTTT
>TRBD1|TRBJ2-3|TRBV6-1|-
CASSEQGAGDTQYF
TGTGCCAGCAGTGAACAGGGGGCTGGAGATACGCAGTATTTT
>-|TRBJ1-4|TRBV21-1|-
CASSKRDREREKLFF
TGTGCCAGCAGCAAACGGGACAGGGAGCGTGAAAAACTGTTTTTT
>-|TRBJ1-2|TRBV20-1|-
CSASQRQDFYGYTF
TGCAGTGCTAGTCAAAGACAGGATTTTTATGGCTACACCTTC
>-|TRBJ2-5|TRBV18|few
CASSPIERAQETQYF
TGTGCCAGCTCACCAATCGAGCGTGCACAAGAGACCCAGTACTTC
>TRBD1|TRBJ1-1|TRBV9|-
CASSPHRGNTEAFF
TGTGCCAGCAGCCCACACAGGGGGAACACTGAAGCTTTCTTT
>-|TRBJ2-5|TRBV5-4|-
CASSPDTGFQETQYF
TGTGCCAGCAGCCCGGATACAGGTTTCCAAGAGACCCAGTACTTC